A selection of T cell receptor beta chains follows, all from one sample in a study of beta chain features in type 1 diabetes. Only in-frame clones appear in the TCRdb table, and some are missing; sequencing was by immunoSEQ multiplex PCR. The sample yields about 240,000 clones, roughly 14% seen once. The sequenced sample consisted of naive CD4+ T cells from blood. These receptors originate from a man aged 25-45 years with type 1 diabetes. The CDR3 runs from the conserved cysteine through the conserved F or W. D genes are given only for firm matches. A clone size is listed for some rows: how often the clone was seen (once, few, many), or a class if it is expanded.

size	D	V	J	CDR3	DNA
few	-	TRBV10-3	TRBJ1-1	CASTGGGGTEAFF	TGTGCCTCCACGGGGGGGGGCGGCACTGAAGCTTTCTTT
-	-	TRBV27	TRBJ1-1	CASSLVPGYTEAFF	TGTGCCAGCAGTTTGGTCCCAGGGTACACTGAAGCTTTCTTT
few	TRBD2	TRBV2	TRBJ2-1	CASPPGLAGGYNEQFF	TGTGCCAGCCCGCCCGGACTAGCGGGAGGGTACAATGAGCAGTTCTTC
-	TRBD1	TRBV7-8	TRBJ1-2	CASSLVFGQGYGYTF	TGTGCCAGCAGCTTAGTATTTGGACAGGGGTATGGCTACACCTTC
-	-	TRBV30	TRBJ1-5	CAWSVRGGNQPQHF	TGTGCCTGGAGTGTCCGGGGAGGCAATCAGCCCCAGCATTTT
few	-	TRBV18	TRBJ1-1	CASSPSKNTEAFF	TGTGCCAGCTCTCCTAGCAAGAACACTGAAGCTTTCTTT
-	TRBD2	TRBV5-1	TRBJ2-2	CASSLGTSGRNTGELFF	TGCGCCAGCAGCTTGGGCACTAGCGGGAGGAACACCGGGGAGCTGTTTTTT
-	TRBD2	TRBV19	TRBJ2-3	CASRSLAGGTDTQYF	TGTGCCAGTCGTTCACTAGCGGGAGGTACAGATACGCAGTATTTT
-	TRBD1	TRBV18	TRBJ2-1	CASSRFPDRVDEQFF	TGTGCCAGCTCACGATTTCCGGACAGGGTGGATGAGCAGTTCTTC
-	-	TRBV7-9	TRBJ2-3	CASSPAVAASTDTQYF	TGTGCCAGCAGCCCGGCGGTAGCGGCTTCAACAGATACGCAGTATTTT
few	-	TRBV5-4	TRBJ1-1	CASSGGGQGGTEAFF	TGTGCCAGCAGCGGGGGGGGGCAGGGTGGAACTGAAGCTTTCTTT
few	TRBD1	TRBV2	TRBJ2-3	CASRNQGARLDTQYF	TGTGCCAGCAGGAACCAGGGGGCGCGCCTCGATACGCAGTATTTT
-	-	TRBV5-4	TRBJ2-1	CASSHPSRYNEQFF	TGTGCCAGCAGCCACCCTAGCCGCTACAATGAGCAGTTCTTC
-	-	TRBV7-2	TRBJ2-1	CASSSGGPAYEQFF	TGTGCCAGCAGCTCCGGAGGGCCAGCCTATGAGCAGTTCTTC
few	-	TRBV19	TRBJ2-5	CASSGGGLRETQYF	TGTGCCAGTAGTGGGGGGGGGCTTCGGGAGACCCAGTACTTC
-	TRBD2	TRBV27	TRBJ2-3	CASSLAGGRRGNTQYF	TGTGCCAGCAGTTTAGCTGGCGGGAGGCGAGGGAATACGCAGTATTTT
few	TRBD1	TRBV30	TRBJ1-5	CAWSLTGTGLSQPQHF	TGTGCCTGGAGTCTTACCGGGACAGGGCTTAGTCAGCCCCAGCATTTT
-	TRBD2	TRBV5-1	TRBJ2-1	CASSLESREMDEQFF	TGCGCCAGCAGCTTGGAGTCGCGGGAGATGGATGAGCAGTTCTTC
-	TRBD2	TRBV4-1	TRBJ2-3	CASSRGTSGGGDTQYF	TGCGCCAGCAGCCGGGGGACTAGCGGGGGTGGAGATACGCAGTATTTT
-	TRBD2	TRBV18	TRBJ2-5	CASSPRRGDPQETQYF	TGTGCCAGCTCCCCGCGGCGGGGGGACCCCCAAGAGACCCAGTACTTC
-	TRBD2	TRBV5-1	TRBJ2-7	CASSLGGTSDNYEQYF	TGCGCCAGCAGCTTGGGGGGGACTAGCGACAACTACGAGCAGTACTTC
-	-	TRBV5-6	TRBJ2-4	CASSFGAGVVNIQYF	TGTGCCAGCAGCTTTGGGGCAGGGGTGGTGAACATTCAGTACTTC
-	-	TRBV6-5	TRBJ1-2	CASSRTPDSGYTF	TGTGCCAGCAGCCGCACGCCGGACAGTGGCTACACCTTC
-	-	TRBV11-1	TRBJ2-1	CASSLGEVNEQFF	TGTGCCAGCAGCTTAGGGGAGGTGAATGAGCAGTTCTTC
few	TRBD1	TRBV19	TRBJ2-1	CASGGQGAAENEQFF	TGTGCCAGCGGGGGACAGGGGGCGGCGGAGAATGAGCAGTTCTTC
-	-	TRBV7-2	TRBJ1-1	CASSTQGNTEAFF	TGTGCCAGCAGCACTCAGGGGAACACTGAAGCTTTCTTT
-	TRBD1	TRBV5-1	TRBJ2-7	CASSLAGTGEKYEQYF	TGCGCCAGCAGCTTGGCCGGGACAGGGGAAAAGTACGAGCAGTACTTC
few	-	TRBV7-2	TRBJ2-1	CASGIRDEQFF	TGTGCCAGCGGTATCCGGGATGAGCAGTTCTTC
few	-	TRBV6-1	TRBJ2-3	CASSERGYTQYF	TGTGCCAGCAGTGAACGGGGGTATACGCAGTATTTT
few	-	TRBV7-2	TRBJ2-5	CASSTRGARETQYF	TGTGCCAGCAGCACTCGGGGGGCCCGGGAGACCCAGTACTTC
-	TRBD2	TRBV5-1	TRBJ2-5	CASSLGTSGARETQYF	TGCGCCAGCAGCTTGGGGACTAGCGGTGCCCGAGAGACCCAGTACTTC
-	TRBD1	TRBV30	TRBJ2-3	CAWSRGSTDTQYF	TGTGCCTGGAGCAGGGGGAGCACAGATACGCAGTATTTT
few	TRBD1	TRBV30	TRBJ2-1	CAWSGGTGLGNEQFF	TGTGCCTGGAGCGGAGGGACAGGGCTTGGCAATGAGCAGTTCTTC
-	-	TRBV5-4	TRBJ2-5	CASSLSPGQIQETQYF	TGTGCCAGCAGCTTGTCTCCGGGACAAATACAAGAGACCCAGTACTTC
-	TRBD1	TRBV19	TRBJ1-5	CASTGQGGNQPQHF	TGTGCCAGCACCGGACAGGGTGGCAATCAGCCCCAGCATTTT
-	TRBD1	TRBV6-6	TRBJ2-4	CASSTPGQGNIQYF	TGTGCCAGCAGTACCCCGGGACAGGGAAACATTCAGTACTTC
few	-	TRBV5-4	TRBJ2-7	CASSLPGANEQYF	TGTGCCAGCAGCTTGCCGGGAGCTAACGAGCAGTACTTC
-	-	TRBV30	TRBJ2-7	CAWSVRRGSYEQYF	TGTGCCTGGAGTGTCCGGAGGGGCTCCTACGAGCAGTACTTC
few	TRBD2	TRBV11-3	TRBJ2-1	CASSSGLAGNNEQFF	TGTGCCAGCAGCTCGGGACTAGCGGGGAACAATGAGCAGTTCTTC
few	TRBD1	TRBV28	TRBJ2-3	CASSYGTGGTDTQYF	TGTGCCAGCAGTTACGGGACAGGGGGTACAGATACGCAGTATTTT
-	-	TRBV30	TRBJ1-2	CAWERGGSNYGYTF	TGTGCCTGGGAAAGGGGGGGATCTAACTATGGCTACACCTTC
-	TRBD1	TRBV7-2	TRBJ2-7	CASSLDAQGAAYEQYF	TGTGCCAGCAGCTTAGATGCTCAGGGGGCCGCCTACGAGCAGTACTTC
-	-	TRBV5-1	TRBJ2-4	CASSPDLTRDIQYF	TGCGCCAGCAGCCCCGACTTAACCCGGGACATTCAGTACTTC
-	-	TRBV25-1	TRBJ2-7	CASSEGGGPEQYF	TGTGCCAGCAGTGAAGGCGGGGGCCCCGAGCAGTACTTC
-	TRBD2	TRBV10-3	TRBJ2-7	CAISDPQRGLTYEQYF	TGTGCCATCAGTGACCCCCAGCGGGGACTTACCTACGAGCAGTACTTC
-	TRBD1	TRBV19	TRBJ1-5	CASSIVGQGFGNQPQHF	TGTGCCAGTAGTATAGTAGGACAGGGATTCGGCAATCAGCCCCAGCATTTT
few	TRBD1	TRBV2	TRBJ1-5	CASSGTGQGQPQHF	TGTGCCAGCAGCGGGACAGGGCAGGGTCAGCCCCAGCATTTT
few	-	TRBV18	TRBJ2-1	CASSPQDLGENEQFF	TGTGCCAGCTCACCCCAAGATCTTGGAGAGAATGAGCAGTTCTTC
-	-	TRBV18	TRBJ2-7	CASSPSQGSSYEQYF	TGTGCCAGCTCACCTAGCCAGGGGAGCTCCTACGAGCAGTACTTC